This TCR beta chain was observed in a study of blood T cell repertoires in COVID-19. The CDR3 contains 10 residues. Germline CDR1 reads SQVTM; CDR2 reads ANQGSEA. Trimming shortened V by 7 bases and J by 5 bases, and 7 bases separated the two germline ends. As processed by the authors: Nucleated cell number was recorded as an estimate derived from reference gene primer amplification. Using immunoSEQ multiplex PCR, the repertoire was profiled, and TCRdb retains in-frame clones only, with some absent. V and J calls and clone size are copied from that table; D and trimming were computed from the DNA. The data hold about 59,000 clones, with 80% observed a single time.

Source material: peripheral blood. The chain employs TRBV29-1 and TRBJ2-3; weak D call: TRBD2 (5 bases). The source is a man in his sixties with acute or convalescent COVID-19. CDR3 amino acids: CSAGGDTQYF. The CDR3 DNA follows: TGCAGCGCTGGAGGAGATACGCAGTATTTT.